Each of the 18 T cell receptor beta chains below was sequenced from the same sample in a study of human CD8 memory T cell subsets. UMI-labeled 5' RACE generated the TCR beta libraries. No DNA is given; TCRdb re-called the 5' RACE reads and lists each CDR3 protein once. The sample data list roughly 4,500 distinct CDR3 sequences. Sequenced input: CD8+ T cells from PBMCs. These receptor sequences come from a human donor in good health.

This clonotype is classed as medium-sized by frequency. The chain combines TRBV12-3 or TRBV12-4 with TRBJ1-1; there is no DNA to check the TCRdb D call of TRBD1. The CDR3 runs 16 residues. CDR3 loop: CASSPRDRVRGTEAFF.

The chain uses TRBV10-1 and TRBJ2-2. The V gene's germline CDR1 is WNHNN and CDR2 SYGVQD (reference sequence). The CDR3 spans 13 residues. The CDR3: CASSDRDPGELFF.

The chain links TRBV5-1 to TRBJ1-1; as DNA is missing, the TRBD1 call by TCRdb cannot be tested. The CDR3 has 14 amino acids. Germline CDR1 reads SGHRS; CDR2 reads YFSETQ. The CDR3 loop reads CASSFRQGNTEAFF.

The V gene is TRBV7-2, the J gene TRBJ2-1; TCRdb's D gene call, TRBD2, goes unchecked for lack of DNA. The CDR3 has 15 amino acids. Germline loops: CDR1 SGHTA, CDR2 FQGNSA. The CDR3 sequence is CASSAGTSGYNEQFF.

The V call is TRBV27, the J call TRBJ2-5. The CDR3 has 13 amino acids. In germline, CDR1 is MNHEY, CDR2 SMNVEV (reference sequence). The CDR3 sequence is CASSFLGQETQYF.

The CDR3: CSARWREGSTDTQYF. V is TRBV20-1 and J is TRBJ2-3; TCRdb's D call, TRBD2, is unchecked because there is no DNA. The CDR3 runs 15 residues. The germline CDR1 and CDR2 sequences are DFQATT and SNEGSKA (reference sequence).

The genes are TRBV20-1 and TRBJ1-1. This CDR3 region has 12 residues. Looked up from germline, CDR1 is DFQATT and CDR2 is SNEGSKA (reference sequence). This CDR3 is CSAWVGNTEAFF.

This rearrangement joins TRBV2 to TRBJ2-7. CDR3 length equals 13 residues. The V gene's germline CDR1 is SNHLY and CDR2 FYNNEI. The CDR3 sequence: CASNERGPYEQYF.

This chain links TRBV24-1 with TRBJ2-2; the TRBD2 assignment by TCRdb is unverifiable without DNA. The CDR3 loop spans 17 amino acids. Germline loops: CDR1 KGHDR, CDR2 SFDVKD. CDR3 in amino acids: CATSDHGTSRNTGELFF.

The chain joins TRBV21-1 to TRBJ1-1; the TCRdb D gene call, TRBD1, has no DNA to confirm it. TRBV21-1 counts as a pseudogene. This CDR3 is built from 18 residues. The CDR3 loop is CASSKEKTGLSMNTEAFF.

The chain recombines TRBV27 with TRBJ2-7; TCRdb designates TRBD2, a call that cannot be tested without DNA. Germline V lookup: CDR1 MNHEY, CDR2 SMNVEV (reference sequence). CDR3 length equals 14 residues. This CDR3 reads CASSLALGGYEQYF.

By frequency, this clonotype is medium-sized. CDR3 protein: CASSQEPGNSYNEQFF. This chain joins TRBV4-1 and TRBJ2-1; the D gene TCRdb calls, TRBD1, cannot be checked with no DNA. Germline CDR1 and CDR2: MGHRA and YSYEKL. The CDR3 spans 16 residues.

The CDR3: CASSLQDRATGANVLTF. The rearrangement links TRBV5-1 to TRBJ2-6; absent DNA, TCRdb's TRBD1 call cannot be checked. This CDR3 contains 17 residues. Germline V gene lookup returns CDR1 SGHRS and CDR2 YFSETQ.

The chain couples TRBV20-1 to TRBJ2-7; checking the TCRdb D call of TRBD2 is not possible without DNA. This CDR3 is built from 14 residues. Germline V gene lookup returns CDR1 DFQATT and CDR2 SNEGSKA (reference sequence). The CDR3 is CSARDLGPSDEQYF.

The V call is TRBV20-1, the J call TRBJ2-1; as DNA is missing, the TRBD2 call by TCRdb cannot be tested. Germline V gives CDR1 DFQATT, CDR2 SNEGSKA (reference sequence). The CDR3 sequence is 15 residues long. CDR3: CSARDATGGGDEQFF.

Frequency places this clonotype as medium-sized. The V and J genes are TRBV20-1 and TRBJ2-7; the D gene TCRdb calls, TRBD2, cannot be checked with no DNA. Per the germline V gene, CDR1 is DFQATT and CDR2 is SNEGSKA (reference sequence). This CDR3 has 16 residues. Here the CDR3 reads CSARAPSGRLRYEQYF.

This sequence joins TRBV3-1 and TRBJ2-7; absent DNA, TCRdb's TRBD2 call cannot be checked. This CDR3 is built from 15 residues. The germline CDR1 and CDR2 sequences are LGHDT and YNNKEL (reference sequence). CDR3 region: CASSPTGGSVYEQYF.

This clonotype is classed as large by frequency. The V call is TRBV5-1, the J call TRBJ1-1. The length of the CDR3 is 13 residues. Germline V gene data show CDR1 as SGHRS and CDR2 as YFSETQ. The CDR3 is CASSDRMNTEAFF.